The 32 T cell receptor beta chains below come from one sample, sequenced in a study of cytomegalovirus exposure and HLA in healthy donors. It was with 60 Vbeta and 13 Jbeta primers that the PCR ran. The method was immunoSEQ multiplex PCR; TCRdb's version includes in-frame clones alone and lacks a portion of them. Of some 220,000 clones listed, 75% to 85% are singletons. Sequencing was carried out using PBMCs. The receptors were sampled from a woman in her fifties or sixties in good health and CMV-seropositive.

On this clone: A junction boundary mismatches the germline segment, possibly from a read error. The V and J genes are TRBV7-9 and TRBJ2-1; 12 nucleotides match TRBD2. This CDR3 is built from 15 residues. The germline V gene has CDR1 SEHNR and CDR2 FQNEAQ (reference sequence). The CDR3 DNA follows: TGTGCCAGCAGCCTAGCGGGAGGGCCCCACAATGAGCAGTTCTTC. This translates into CASSLAGGPHNEQFF.

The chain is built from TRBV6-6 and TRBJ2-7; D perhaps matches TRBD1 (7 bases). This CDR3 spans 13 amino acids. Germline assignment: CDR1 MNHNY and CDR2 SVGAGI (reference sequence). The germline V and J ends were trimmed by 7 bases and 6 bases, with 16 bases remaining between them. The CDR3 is CASISQGGGEQYF. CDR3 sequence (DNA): TGTGCCAGCATCTCGCAGGGGGGTGGCGAGCAGTACTTC.

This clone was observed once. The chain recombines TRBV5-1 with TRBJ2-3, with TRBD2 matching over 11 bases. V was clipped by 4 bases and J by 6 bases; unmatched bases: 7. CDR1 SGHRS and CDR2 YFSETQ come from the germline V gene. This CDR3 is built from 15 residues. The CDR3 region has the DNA TGCGCCAGCAGCAGGGGACTAGCGGCGGTTGATACGCAGTATTTT. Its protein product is CASSRGLAAVDTQYF.

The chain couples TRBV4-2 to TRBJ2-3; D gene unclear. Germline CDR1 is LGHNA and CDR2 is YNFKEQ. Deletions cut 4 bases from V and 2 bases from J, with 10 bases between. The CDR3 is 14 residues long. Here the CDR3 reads CASSREAPTDTQYF. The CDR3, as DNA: TGTGCCAGCAGCCGTGAAGCACCCACAGATACGCAGTATTTT.

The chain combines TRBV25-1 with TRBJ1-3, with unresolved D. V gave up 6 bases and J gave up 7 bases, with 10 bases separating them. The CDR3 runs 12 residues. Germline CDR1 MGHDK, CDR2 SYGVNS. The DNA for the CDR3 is TGTGCCAGCAGAGAGGGTAGCAACACCATATATTTT. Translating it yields CASREGSNTIYF.

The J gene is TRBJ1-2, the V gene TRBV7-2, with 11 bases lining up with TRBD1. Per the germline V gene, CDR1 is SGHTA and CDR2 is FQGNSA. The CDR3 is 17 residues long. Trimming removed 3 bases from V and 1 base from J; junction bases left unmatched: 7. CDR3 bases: TGTGCCAGCAGCTTTGCCGGGACAGGGGGTTTTAACTATGGCTACACCTTC. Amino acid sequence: CASSFAGTGGFNYGYTF.

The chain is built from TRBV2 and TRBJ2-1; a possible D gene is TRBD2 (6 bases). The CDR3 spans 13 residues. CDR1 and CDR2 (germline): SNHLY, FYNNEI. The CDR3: CVSQRASYNEQFF. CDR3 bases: TGTGTAAGTCAGCGGGCCTCCTACAATGAGCAGTTCTTC.

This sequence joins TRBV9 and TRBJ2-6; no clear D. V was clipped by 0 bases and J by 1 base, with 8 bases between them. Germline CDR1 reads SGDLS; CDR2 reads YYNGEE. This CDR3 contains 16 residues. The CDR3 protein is CASSVAADSGANVLTF. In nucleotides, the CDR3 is TGTGCCAGCAGCGTAGCCGCGGATTCTGGGGCCAACGTCCTGACTTTC.

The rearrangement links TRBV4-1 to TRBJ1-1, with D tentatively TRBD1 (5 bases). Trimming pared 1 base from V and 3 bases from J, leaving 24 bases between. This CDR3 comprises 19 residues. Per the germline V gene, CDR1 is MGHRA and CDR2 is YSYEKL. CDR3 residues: CASSQGSFYPGRSDTEAFF. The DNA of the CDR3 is TGCGCCAGCAGCCAAGGAAGCTTCTATCCAGGGCGGTCGGACACTGAAGCTTTCTTT.

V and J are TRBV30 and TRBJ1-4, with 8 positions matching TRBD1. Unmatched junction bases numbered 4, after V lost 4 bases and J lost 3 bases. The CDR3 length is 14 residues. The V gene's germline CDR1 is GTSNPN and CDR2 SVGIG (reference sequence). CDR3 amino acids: CAWTQTGANEKLFF. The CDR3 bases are TGTGCCTGGACCCAGACAGGGGCTAATGAAAAACTGTTTTTT.

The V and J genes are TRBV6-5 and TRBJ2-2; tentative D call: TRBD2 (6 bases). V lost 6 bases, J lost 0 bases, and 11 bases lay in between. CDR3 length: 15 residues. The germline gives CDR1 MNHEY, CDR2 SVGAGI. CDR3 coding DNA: TGTGCCAGCAGAATCGGACTAACGAACACCGGGGAGCTGTTTTTT. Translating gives CASRIGLTNTGELFF.

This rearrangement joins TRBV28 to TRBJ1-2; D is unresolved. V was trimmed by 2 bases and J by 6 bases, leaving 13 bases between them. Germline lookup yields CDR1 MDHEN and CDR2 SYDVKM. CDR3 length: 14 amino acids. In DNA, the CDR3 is TGTGCCAGCAGTTTACAAGCAGGCGAAAATGGCTACACCTTC. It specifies CASSLQAGENGYTF.

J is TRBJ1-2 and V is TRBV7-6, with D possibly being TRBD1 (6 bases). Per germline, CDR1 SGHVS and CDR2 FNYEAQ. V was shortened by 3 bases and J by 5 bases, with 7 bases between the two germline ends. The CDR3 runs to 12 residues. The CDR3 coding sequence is TGTGCCAGCAGCTTTACAGGGTATGGCTACACCTTC. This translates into CASSFTGYGYTF.

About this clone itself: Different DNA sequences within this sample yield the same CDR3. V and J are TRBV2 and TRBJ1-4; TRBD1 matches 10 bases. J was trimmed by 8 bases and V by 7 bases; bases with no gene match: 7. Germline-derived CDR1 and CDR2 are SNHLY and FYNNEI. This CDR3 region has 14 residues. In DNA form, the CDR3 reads TGTGCCAGCATCCTGGGACAGGGGTACGAAAAACTGTTTTTT. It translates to CASILGQGYEKLFF.

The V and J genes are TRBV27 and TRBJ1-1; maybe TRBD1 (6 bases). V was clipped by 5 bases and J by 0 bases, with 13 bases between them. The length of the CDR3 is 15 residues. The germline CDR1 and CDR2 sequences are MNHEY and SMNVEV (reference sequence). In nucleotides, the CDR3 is TGTGCCAGCAGTCACCGGACAGACATGAACACTGAAGCTTTCTTT. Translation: CASSHRTDMNTEAFF.

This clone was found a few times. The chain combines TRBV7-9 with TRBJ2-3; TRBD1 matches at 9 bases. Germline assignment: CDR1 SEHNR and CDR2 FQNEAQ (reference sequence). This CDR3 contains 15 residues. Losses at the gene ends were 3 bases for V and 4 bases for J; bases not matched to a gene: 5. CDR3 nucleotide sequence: TGTGCCAGCAGCTTCGGGGACAGGGAGGCAGATACGCAGTATTTT. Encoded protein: CASSFGDREADTQYF.

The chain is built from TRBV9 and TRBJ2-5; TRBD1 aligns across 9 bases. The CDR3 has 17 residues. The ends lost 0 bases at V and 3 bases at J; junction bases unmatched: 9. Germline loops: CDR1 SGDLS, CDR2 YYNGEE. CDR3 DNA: TGTGCCAGCAGCGTAGCTGTTGGGGACAGGGCCAAAGAGACCCAGTACTTC. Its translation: CASSVAVGDRAKETQYF.

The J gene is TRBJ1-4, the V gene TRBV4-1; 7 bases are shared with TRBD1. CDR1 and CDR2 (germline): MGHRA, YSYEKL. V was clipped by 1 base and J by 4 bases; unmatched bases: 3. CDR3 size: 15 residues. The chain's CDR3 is CASSQGQGGNEKLFF. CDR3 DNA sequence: TGCGCCAGCAGCCAAGGACAGGGAGGTAATGAAAAACTGTTTTTT.

The CDR3 coding sequence is TGTGCCAGCAGGGGGGACAGGGGTACCCTCTACGAGCAGTACTTC. Protein: CASRGDRGTLYEQYF. The chain employs TRBV6-5 and TRBJ2-7; 10 nucleotides line up with TRBD1. CDR1 and CDR2 (germline): MNHEY, SVGAGI. The CDR3 spans 15 residues. Trimming took 6 bases from V and 3 from J; bases not matched to a gene: 8.

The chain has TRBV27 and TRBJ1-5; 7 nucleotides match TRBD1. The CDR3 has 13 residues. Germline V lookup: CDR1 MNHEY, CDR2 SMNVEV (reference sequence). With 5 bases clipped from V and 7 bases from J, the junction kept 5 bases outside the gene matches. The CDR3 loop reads CASSQLDRQPQHF. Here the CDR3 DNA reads TGTGCCAGCAGTCAGCTGGACAGGCAGCCCCAGCATTTT.

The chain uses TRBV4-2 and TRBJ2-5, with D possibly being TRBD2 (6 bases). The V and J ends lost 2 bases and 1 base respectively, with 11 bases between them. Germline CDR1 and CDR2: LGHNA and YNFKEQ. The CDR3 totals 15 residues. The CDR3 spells CASSQHRDSQETQYF. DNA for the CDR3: TGTGCCAGCAGCCAACACCGGGACTCCCAAGAGACCCAGTACTTC.

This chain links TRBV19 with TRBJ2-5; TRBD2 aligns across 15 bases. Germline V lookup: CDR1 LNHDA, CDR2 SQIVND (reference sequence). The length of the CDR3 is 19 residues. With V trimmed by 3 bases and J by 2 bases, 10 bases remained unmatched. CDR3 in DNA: TGTGCCAGTAGTATTCCTCCGGGACTAGCGGGAGGAATTCAAGAGACCCAGTACTTC. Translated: CASSIPPGLAGGIQETQYF. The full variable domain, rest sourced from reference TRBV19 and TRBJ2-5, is DGGITQSPKYLFRKEGQNVTLSCEQNLNHDAMYWYRQDPGQGLRLIYYSQIVNDFQKGDIAEGYSVSREKKESFPLTVTSAQKNPTAFYLCASSIPPGLAGGIQETQYFGPGTRLLVL.

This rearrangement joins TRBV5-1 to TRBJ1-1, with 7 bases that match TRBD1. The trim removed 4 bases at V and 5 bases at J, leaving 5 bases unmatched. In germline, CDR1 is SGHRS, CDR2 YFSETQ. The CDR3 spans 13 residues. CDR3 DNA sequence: TGCGCCAGCAGCCTTGACAGGGCTACTGAAGCTTTCTTT. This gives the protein CASSLDRATEAFF.

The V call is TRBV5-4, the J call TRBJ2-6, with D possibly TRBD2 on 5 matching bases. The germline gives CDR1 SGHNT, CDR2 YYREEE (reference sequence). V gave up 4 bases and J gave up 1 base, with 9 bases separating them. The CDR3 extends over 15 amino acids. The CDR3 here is CASSPGRSGANVLTF. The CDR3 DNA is TGTGCCAGCAGCCCTGGGAGATCTGGGGCCAACGTCCTGACTTTC.

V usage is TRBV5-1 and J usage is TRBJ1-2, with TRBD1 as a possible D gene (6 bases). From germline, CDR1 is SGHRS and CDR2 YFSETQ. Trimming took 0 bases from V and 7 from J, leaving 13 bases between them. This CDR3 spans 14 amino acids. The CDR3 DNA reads TGCGCCAGCAGCTTGGCACAGGGAAATGGTGGCTACACCTTC. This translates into CASSLAQGNGGYTF.

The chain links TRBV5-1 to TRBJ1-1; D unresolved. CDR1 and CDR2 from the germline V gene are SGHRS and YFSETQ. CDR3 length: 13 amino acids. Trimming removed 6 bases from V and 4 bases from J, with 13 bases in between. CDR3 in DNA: TGCGCCAGCATCCTCGATATCGGCACTGAAGCTTTCTTT. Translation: CASILDIGTEAFF.

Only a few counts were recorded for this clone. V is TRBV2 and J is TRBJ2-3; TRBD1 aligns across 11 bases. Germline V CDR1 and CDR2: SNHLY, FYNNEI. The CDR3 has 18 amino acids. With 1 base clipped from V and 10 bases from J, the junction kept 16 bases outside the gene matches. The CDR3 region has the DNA TGTGCCAGCAGTGAAGAATTTTGGGGGACAGGGGGACGCGAGGCGCAGTATTTT. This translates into CASSEEFWGTGGREAQYF.

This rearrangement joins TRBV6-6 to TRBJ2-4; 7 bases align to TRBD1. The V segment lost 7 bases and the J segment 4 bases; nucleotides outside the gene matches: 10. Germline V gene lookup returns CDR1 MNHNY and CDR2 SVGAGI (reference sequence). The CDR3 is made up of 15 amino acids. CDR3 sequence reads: CASTPTGQPKNIQYF. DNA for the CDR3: TGTGCCAGCACTCCTACGGGACAGCCGAAAAACATTCAGTACTTC.

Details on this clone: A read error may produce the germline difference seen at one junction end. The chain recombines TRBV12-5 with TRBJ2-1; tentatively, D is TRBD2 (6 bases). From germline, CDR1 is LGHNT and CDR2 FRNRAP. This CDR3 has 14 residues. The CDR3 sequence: CASGLVAPPGLRVF. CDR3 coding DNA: TGTGCTAGTGGTTTGGTCGCCCCCCCGGGACTGAGAGTCTTC.

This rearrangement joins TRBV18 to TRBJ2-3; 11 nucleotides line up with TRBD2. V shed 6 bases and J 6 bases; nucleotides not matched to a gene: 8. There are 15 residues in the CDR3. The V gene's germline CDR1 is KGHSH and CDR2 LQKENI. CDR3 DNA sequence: TGTGCCAGCTCGCCGACTAGCGGGGTAGGGGATACGCAGTATTTT. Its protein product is CASSPTSGVGDTQYF.

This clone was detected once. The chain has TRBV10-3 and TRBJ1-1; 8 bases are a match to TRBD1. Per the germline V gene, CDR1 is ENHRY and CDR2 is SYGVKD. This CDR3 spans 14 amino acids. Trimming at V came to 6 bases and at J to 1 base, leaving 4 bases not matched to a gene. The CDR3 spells CAISIGQGNTEAFF. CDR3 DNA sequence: TGTGCCATCAGCATAGGACAGGGGAACACTGAAGCTTTCTTT.

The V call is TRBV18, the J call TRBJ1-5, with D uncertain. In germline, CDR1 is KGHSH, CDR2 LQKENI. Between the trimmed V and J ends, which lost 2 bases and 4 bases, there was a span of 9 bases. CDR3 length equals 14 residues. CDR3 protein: CASSPSTVNQPQHF. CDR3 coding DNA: TGTGCCAGCTCACCATCAACGGTTAATCAGCCCCAGCATTTT.